These 24 T cell receptor beta chains share one sample of origin, sequenced in a study of T cells in tuberculosis. The table came from immunoSEQ multiplex PCR; TCRdb's copy has only in-frame clones and leaves some out. The table records 40,000 to 50,000 clones, approximately 95% of them present only once. Specimen: PBMCs. The source is a donor aged 10 to 29 with latent tuberculosis or without tuberculosis infection.

The chain is built from TRBV4-3 and TRBJ2-7, with 8 bases matching TRBD2. From germline, CDR1 is LGHNA and CDR2 YSLEER. V shed 0 bases, J shed 12 bases, and the junction held 10 bases outside the gene matches. The CDR3 has 14 residues. In DNA, the CDR3 is TGCGCCAGCAGCCAAGAATCGTGGCGGGGGGCCATGTACTTC. This codes for CASSQESWRGAMYF.

This clone appeared once. This chain joins TRBV7-2 and TRBJ1-3, with 10 nucleotides matching TRBD1. With 1 base clipped from V and 3 bases from J, the junction kept 9 bases outside the gene matches. From germline, CDR1 is SGHTA and CDR2 FQGNSA. This CDR3 spans 18 amino acids. The CDR3 loop reads CASSLVFYDRGLGNTIYF. CDR3 bases: TGTGCCAGCAGCTTAGTTTTTTACGACAGGGGGCTTGGAAACACCATATATTTT.

CDR3 nucleotides: TGTGCCAGCAGCAGGAGGGCGACTAGCGGTAACACCGGGGAGCTGTTTTTT. Protein sequence: CASSRRATSGNTGELFF. The genes are TRBV5-6 and TRBJ2-2; 9 bases fit TRBD2. J lost 2 bases, V lost 4 bases, and 9 bases had no gene match. Germline CDR1 SGHDT, CDR2 YYEEEE. CDR3 size: 17 residues. Full variable domain (missing parts from reference TRBV5-6 and TRBJ2-2): DAGVTQSPTHLIKTRGQQVTLRCSPKSGHDTVSWYQQALGQGPQFIFQYYEEEERQRGNFPDRFSGHQFPNYSSELNVNALLLGDSALYLCASSRRATSGNTGELFFGEGSRLTVL.

This clone was observed a single time. The chain carries TRBV25-1 and TRBJ2-3; 9 nucleotides match TRBD1. The CDR3 runs to 16 residues. Per germline, CDR1 MGHDK and CDR2 SYGVNS. The J segment lost 5 bases and the V segment lost 5 bases, leaving 11 bases of the junction unmatched. The CDR3 is CASSTNRGLKEDTQYF. The CDR3 DNA reads as TGTGCCAGCAGTACCAACAGGGGGCTGAAGGAAGATACGCAGTATTTT.

This chain uses TRBV6-1 with TRBJ1-1; possibly TRBD1 for D (6 bases). Between the trimmed V and J ends, which lost 5 bases and 8 bases, there was a span of 12 bases. The CDR3 extends over 12 amino acids. CDR1 MNHNS and CDR2 SASEGT come from the germline V gene. Written as DNA, the CDR3 is TGTGCCAGCAGTTCAGGGGCTCGCGAAGCTTTCTTT. Encoded protein: CASSSGAREAFF.

The chain has TRBV11-2 and TRBJ2-5; 8 nucleotides agree with TRBD2. Losses at the gene ends were 6 bases for V and 5 bases for J; bases not matched to a gene: 8. The germline V gene encodes CDR1 SGHAT and CDR2 FQNNGV. The CDR3 contains 14 residues. Here the CDR3 DNA reads TGTGCCAGCAGACGGGGGGGCTCTAGCGAGACCCAGTACTTC. It translates to CASRRGGSSETQYF.

The chain recombines TRBV28 with TRBJ1-2, with D possibly TRBD1 on 5 matching bases. V lost 3 bases and J 5 bases, leaving 10 bases between the germline ends. CDR1 and CDR2 (germline): MDHEN, SYDVKM. The CDR3 is 13 amino acids. CDR3 amino acids: CASSFQGRYGYTF. The CDR3 coding sequence is TGTGCCAGCAGTTTCCAGGGAAGGTATGGCTACACCTTC.

The chain combines TRBV14 with TRBJ1-1; weak D call: TRBD1 (6 bases). The CDR3 totals 15 residues. V was clipped by 3 bases and J by 7 bases, with 18 bases between them. Per the germline V gene, CDR1 is SGHDN and CDR2 is FVKESK. The CDR3 region is CASSQARGAAIEAFF. The CDR3 nucleotides are TGTGCCAGCAGCCAGGCCCGGGGGGCGGCGATTGAAGCTTTCTTT. Using reference TRBV14 and TRBJ1-1 for the parts outside the CDR3, the full variable domain is EAGVTQFPSHSVIEKGQTVTLRCDPISGHDNLYWYRRVMGKEIKFLLHFVKESKQDESGMPNNRFLAERTGGTYSTLKVQPAELEDSGVYFCASSQARGAAIEAFFGQGTRLTVV.

CDR3 sequence (DNA): TGTGCCAGCAGCCAAGATTTCCCGGGGCAGGGGGCGGGTCAGCCCCAGCATTTT. Protein product: CASSQDFPGQGAGQPQHF. The gene calls are TRBV4-2 and TRBJ1-5; 8 bases align to TRBD1. The germline gives CDR1 LGHNA, CDR2 YNFKEQ. V lost 0 bases to trimming and J lost 6 bases; unmatched junction nucleotides: 13. The CDR3 spans 18 residues.

J is TRBJ1-1 and V is TRBV27; D is possibly TRBD1 (5 bases). The CDR3 runs 15 residues. V lost 3 bases to trimming and J lost 5 bases, with 16 bases between them. Germline loops: CDR1 MNHEY, CDR2 SMNVEV (reference sequence). CDR3: CASSFGGNGKTEAFF. Written as DNA, the CDR3 is TGTGCCAGCAGTTTTGGGGGGAATGGGAAAACTGAAGCTTTCTTT.

The chain combines TRBV11-2 with TRBJ1-1, with D perhaps matching TRBD1 (6 bases). CDR1 is SGHAT and CDR2 is FQNNGV in the germline V gene. Trimming pared 0 bases from V and 11 bases from J, leaving 13 bases between. The CDR3 contains 13 residues. Here the CDR3 reads CASSLERTVAAFF. Written as DNA, the CDR3 is TGTGCCAGCAGCTTAGAGAGGACAGTAGCGGCTTTCTTT.

Worth noting for this clone: One junction end disagrees with the germline gene, perhaps due to a read error. The rearrangement joins TRBV6-6 to TRBJ2-7; 8 nucleotides agree with TRBD2. This CDR3 contains 12 residues. CDR1 is MNHNY, CDR2 SVGAGI, per germline (reference sequence). The CDR3 loop reads CGVSGDRDEQYF. CDR3 DNA: TGCGGCGTTAGCGGGGACCGTGACGAGCAGTACTTC.

This chain uses TRBV6-6 with TRBJ2-1; D not certain. Trimming stripped 5 bases from V and 4 bases from J, with 18 bases between. CDR3 length equals 16 residues. Germline CDR1 reads MNHNY; CDR2 reads SVGAGI (reference sequence). CDR3 in DNA: TGTGCCAGCAGTAGTCGCTTTCAGAAATTATACAATGAGCAGTTCTTC. Translating gives CASSSRFQKLYNEQFF.

The count of this clone is one. The chain has TRBV5-1 and TRBJ1-1, with unresolved D. The germline gives CDR1 SGHRS, CDR2 YFSETQ. Trimming stripped 1 base from V and 1 base from J, with 8 bases between. The CDR3 is made up of 14 amino acids. The CDR3 protein is CASSLSLGNTEAFF. Written as DNA, the CDR3 is TGCGCCAGCAGCTTGAGTCTCGGGAACACTGAAGCTTTCTTT. Complete variable domain (other parts from reference TRBV5-1 and TRBJ1-1): KAGVTQTPRYLIKTRGQQVTLSCSPISGHRSVSWYQQTPGQGLQFLFEYFSETQRNKGNFPGRFSGRQFSNSRSEMNVSTLELGDSALYLCASSLSLGNTEAFFGQGTRLTVV.

The chain combines TRBV19 with TRBJ2-2; D possibly corresponds to TRBD2 (7 bases). Trimming left V 2 bases short and J 15 bases short, with 13 bases between. Germline-derived CDR1 and CDR2 are LNHDA and SQIVND (reference sequence). This CDR3 is built from 12 residues. As DNA, the CDR3 is TGTGCCAGTAGTATATGGCGGGGGCAGGTGTTTTTT. Residues: CASSIWRGQVFF.

This clone was observed a few times. This chain joins TRBV7-9 and TRBJ1-1; TRBD1 matches 9 bases. This CDR3 region has 14 residues. CDR1 SEHNR and CDR2 FQNEAQ come from the germline V gene (reference sequence). V dropped 5 bases and J dropped 0; count of bases not matched to a gene: 1. The CDR3 DNA sequence: TGTGCCAGCAGCCGGACAGGGGTGAACACTGAAGCTTTCTTT. This translates into CASSRTGVNTEAFF.

CDR3 sequence (DNA): TGTGCCAGCAGCTTACCCGGGACAGGGGGGACTGAAGCTTTCTTT. Translated, it gives CASSLPGTGGTEAFF. The chain recombines TRBV5-5 with TRBJ1-1, with TRBD1 matching over 11 bases. CDR1 is SGHKS, CDR2 YYEKEE, per germline (reference sequence). The CDR3 covers 15 residues. Trimming at V came to 2 bases and at J to 5 bases, leaving 5 bases not matched to a gene.

The rearrangement uses TRBV6-5 and TRBJ1-2; D possibly corresponds to TRBD1 (5 bases). The CDR3 is 14 residues long. Germline lookup yields CDR1 MNHEY and CDR2 SVGAGI. Trimming took 6 bases from V and 4 from J, leaving 15 bases between them. CDR3 protein: CASRPGGGGYGYTF. The CDR3 DNA follows: TGTGCCAGCAGACCGGGGGGGGGAGGCTATGGCTACACCTTC.

The chain couples TRBV7-2 to TRBJ1-5, with D possibly matching TRBD1 (5 bases). This CDR3 has 14 residues. Germline V gene data show CDR1 as SGHTA and CDR2 as FQGNSA. V lost 5 bases and J lost 3, with 11 bases in between. CDR3 protein: CASSAQGYNQPQHF. In DNA form, the CDR3 reads TGTGCCAGCAGCGCCCAGGGCTACAATCAGCCCCAGCATTTT.

The chain joins TRBV30 to TRBJ2-2; 8 nucleotides align to TRBD1. This CDR3 is built from 17 residues. With 6 bases clipped from V and 6 bases from J, the junction kept 18 bases outside the gene matches. Germline CDR1 reads GTSNPN; CDR2 reads SVGIG (reference sequence). The CDR3 reads CACQPDRESVYAGELFF. CDR3 bases: TGTGCCTGTCAACCGGACAGGGAGAGTGTATACGCCGGGGAGCTGTTTTTT.

This clone appeared a single time. CDR3 sequence (DNA): TGTGCCACCAGCCTAATCACAGGGGGCGCCGGAAACACCATATATTTT. Its protein is CATSLITGGAGNTIYF. The gene calls are TRBV15 and TRBJ1-3; 9 bases are a match to TRBD1. This CDR3 is built from 16 residues. V shed 5 bases and J 4 bases; nucleotides not matched to a gene: 9. The germline gives CDR1 LNHNV, CDR2 YYDKDF (reference sequence).

The chain carries TRBV4-1 and TRBJ1-4; TRBD1 aligns across 7 bases. This CDR3 is 14 amino acids long. Trimming cost V 2 bases and J 4 bases; bases outside gene matches: 1. Germline-derived CDR1 and CDR2 are MGHRA and YSYEKL. As DNA, the CDR3 is TGCGCCAGCAGCCAAACAGGGGTTAATGAAAAACTGTTTTTT. This translates into CASSQTGVNEKLFF.

The chain carries TRBV20-1 and TRBJ1-2; unclear D gene. This CDR3 is built from 10 residues. V dropped 2 bases and J dropped 11 bases, with 9 bases sitting between them. The V gene's germline CDR1 is DFQATT and CDR2 SNEGSKA (reference sequence). The CDR3 DNA reads as TGCAGTGCTAGATTGAGAGGGTACACCTTC. The encoded protein is CSARLRGYTF.

This clone was picked up one time. CDR3 protein: CSVELAGGTDTQYF. As DNA, the CDR3 is TGCAGCGTCGAATTAGCGGGGGGCACAGATACGCAGTATTTT. The rearrangement uses TRBV29-1 and TRBJ2-3; 9 nucleotides match TRBD2. This CDR3 comprises 14 residues. Trimming removed 6 bases from V and 1 base from J; junction bases left unmatched: 5. Germline V gives CDR1 SQVTM, CDR2 ANQGSEA.